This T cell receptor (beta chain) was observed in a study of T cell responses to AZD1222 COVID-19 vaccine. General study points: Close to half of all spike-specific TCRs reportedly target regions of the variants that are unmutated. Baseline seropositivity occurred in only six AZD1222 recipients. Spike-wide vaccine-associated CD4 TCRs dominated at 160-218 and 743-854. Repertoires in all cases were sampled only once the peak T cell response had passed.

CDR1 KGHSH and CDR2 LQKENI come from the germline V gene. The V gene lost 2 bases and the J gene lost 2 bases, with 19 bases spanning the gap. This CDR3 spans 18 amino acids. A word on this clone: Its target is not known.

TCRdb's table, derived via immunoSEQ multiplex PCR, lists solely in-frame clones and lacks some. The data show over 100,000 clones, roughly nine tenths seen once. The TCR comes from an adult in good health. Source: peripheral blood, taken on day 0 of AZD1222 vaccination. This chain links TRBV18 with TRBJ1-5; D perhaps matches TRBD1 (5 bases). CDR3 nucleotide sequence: TGTGCCAGCTCACCATATACGGGGCATGGACGGGGCAATCAGCCCCAGCATTTT. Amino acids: CASSPYTGHGRGNQPQHF.